These T cell receptor beta chains were read from a single sample in a study of T cell repertoires in cytomegalovirus infection. For these receptors, no antigen is known. A single record per CDR3 protein comes from TCRdb applying MiXCR to the reads. The sample yields over 120,000 distinct CDR3 sequences, over 25% seen once. The sequencing here drew on CD8+ T cells from cultured PBMCs, taken from culture after CMV antigen stimulation. The receptors come from a human donor in good health (CMV status not recorded). Some clones in this sample may be carry-over from other donors' samples. Each CDR3 is given with its conserved first and last residue. The order of the fields is J gene, D gene, V gene, clone size, CDR3 protein, CDR3 DNA. A D gene is named only where the DNA matches it firmly. Some rows have no size entry. The others give once, few or many, or a class for an expanded clone.

j_call: TRBJ2-7; d_call: TRBD1; v_call: TRBV6-2/TRBV6-3; clone_size: many; cdr3_aa: CASTLMPSGDSAYEQYF; cdr3_nt: TGTGCCAGCACCCTTATGCCTTCTGGGGACAGTGCCTACGAGCAGTACTTC
j_call: TRBJ1-5; d_call: -; v_call: TRBV4-1; clone_size: few; cdr3_aa: CASNQGHSNQPQHF; cdr3_nt: TGCGCCAGCAATCAGGGGCATAGCAATCAGCCCCAGCATTTT
j_call: TRBJ1-1; d_call: -; v_call: TRBV7-6; clone_size: few; cdr3_aa: CASSPRDSMNTEAFF; cdr3_nt: TGTGCCAGCAGCCCCCGAGACAGCATGAACACTGAAGCTTTCTTT
j_call: TRBJ2-1; d_call: TRBD1; v_call: TRBV28; clone_size: -; cdr3_aa: CASSPGQEYNERFF; cdr3_nt: TGTGCCAGCAGTCCGGGACAGGAGTACAATGAGCGGTTCTTC
j_call: TRBJ2-5; d_call: -; v_call: TRBV10-3; clone_size: few; cdr3_aa: CAISESIETQYF; cdr3_nt: TGTGCCATCAGTGAGTCGATAGAGACCCAGTACTTC
j_call: TRBJ2-3; d_call: -; v_call: TRBV11-2; clone_size: few; cdr3_aa: CASSLMGQLAVDTQYF; cdr3_nt: TGTGCCAGCAGCTTAATGGGCCAACTAGCAGTAGATACGCAGTATTTT
j_call: TRBJ2-3; d_call: -; v_call: TRBV12-3/TRBV12-4; clone_size: -; cdr3_aa: CASRGDSGTDTQYF; cdr3_nt: TGTGCCAGCAGGGGGGATAGCGGCACAGATACGCAGTATTTT
j_call: TRBJ2-1; d_call: -; v_call: TRBV11-2; clone_size: once; cdr3_aa: CASSLLHDEQFF; cdr3_nt: TGTGCCAGCAGCTTATTACACGATGAGCAGTTCTTC
j_call: TRBJ2-5; d_call: -; v_call: TRBV7-6; clone_size: many; cdr3_aa: CASSPGTLQETQYF; cdr3_nt: TGTGCCAGCAGCCCCGGGACTCTCCAAGAGACCCAGTACTTC
j_call: TRBJ2-1; d_call: TRBD2; v_call: TRBV6-2/TRBV6-3; clone_size: -; cdr3_aa: CASSYPTSGGADDSYNEQFF; cdr3_nt: TGTGCCAGCAGTTACCCGACTAGCGGGGGGGCCGACGACTCCTACAATGAGCAGTTCTTC
j_call: TRBJ2-7; d_call: -; v_call: TRBV6-2/TRBV6-3; clone_size: few; cdr3_aa: CASRRGGDSYEQYF; cdr3_nt: TGTGCCAGTCGCCGAGGGGGGGACTCCTACGAGCAGTACTTC
j_call: TRBJ1-5; d_call: -; v_call: TRBV19; clone_size: -; cdr3_aa: CASHGLNQPQHF; cdr3_nt: TGTGCCTCACACGGACTCAATCAGCCCCAGCATTTT
j_call: TRBJ1-1; d_call: -; v_call: TRBV20-1; clone_size: once; cdr3_aa: CSATTGGTEAFF; cdr3_nt: TGCAGTGCTACAACGGGGGGCACTGAAGCTTTCTTT
j_call: TRBJ1-1; d_call: -; v_call: TRBV6-6; clone_size: few; cdr3_aa: CASSRALDRPNTEAFF; cdr3_nt: TGTGCCAGCAGTCGCGCGTTGGACAGACCGAACACTGAAGCTTTCTTT
j_call: TRBJ1-6; d_call: -; v_call: TRBV19; clone_size: -; cdr3_aa: CASTYSTYNSPLHF; cdr3_nt: TGTGCCAGTACTTATTCGACTTATAATTCACCCCTCCACTTT
j_call: TRBJ1-2; d_call: -; v_call: TRBV6-1; clone_size: -; cdr3_aa: CATGERGGNNYGYTF; cdr3_nt: TGTGCCACTGGGGAGAGGGGGGGCAATAACTATGGCTACACCTTC
j_call: TRBJ1-1; d_call: TRBD1; v_call: TRBV4-1; clone_size: few; cdr3_aa: CASSQRQGARTEAFF; cdr3_nt: TGCGCCAGCAGCCAGCGACAGGGGGCGAGGACTGAAGCTTTCTTT
j_call: TRBJ1-4; d_call: -; v_call: TRBV7-2; clone_size: -; cdr3_aa: CASSLWGPYTNEKLFF; cdr3_nt: TGTGCCAGCAGCTTATGGGGGCCCTACACTAATGAAAAACTGTTTTTT
j_call: TRBJ1-1; d_call: -; v_call: TRBV6-1; clone_size: many; cdr3_aa: CASRKNTEAFF; cdr3_nt: TGTGCCAGCAGAAAGAACACTGAAGCTTTCTTT
j_call: TRBJ2-1; d_call: -; v_call: TRBV28; clone_size: -; cdr3_aa: CASSYVGLSDHNEQFF; cdr3_nt: TGTGCCAGCAGCTACGTTGGACTTAGCGATCACAATGAGCAGTTCTTC
j_call: TRBJ2-1; d_call: -; v_call: TRBV5-6; clone_size: few; cdr3_aa: CAGTEGPLNNEQFF; cdr3_nt: TGTGCCGGAACCGAGGGGCCGTTGAACAATGAGCAGTTCTTC
j_call: TRBJ1-4; d_call: -; v_call: TRBV5-1; clone_size: few; cdr3_aa: CASSLVQGANEKLFF; cdr3_nt: TGCGCCAGCAGCTTGGTACAGGGAGCTAATGAAAAACTGTTTTTT
j_call: TRBJ2-5; d_call: -; v_call: TRBV7-8; clone_size: many; cdr3_aa: CASSLEGEETQYF; cdr3_nt: TGTGCCAGCAGCTTAGAAGGGGAAGAGACCCAGTACTTC
j_call: TRBJ1-4; d_call: -; v_call: TRBV4-1; clone_size: -; cdr3_aa: CASSQGAGNEKLFF; cdr3_nt: TGCGCCAGCAGCCAAGGAGCAGGGAACGAAAAACTGTTTTTT
j_call: TRBJ2-7; d_call: TRBD1; v_call: TRBV7-8; clone_size: -; cdr3_aa: CASSQRSGTAASHYEQYF; cdr3_nt: TGTGCCAGCAGCCAGAGATCCGGGACAGCCGCTTCCCACTACGAGCAGTACTTC
j_call: TRBJ2-7; d_call: TRBD2; v_call: TRBV6-6; clone_size: -; cdr3_aa: CASSPGTSGGSPREQYF; cdr3_nt: TGTGCCAGCAGCCCTGGGACTAGCGGGGGGTCCCCGCGCGAGCAGTACTTC